These 21 T cell receptor beta chains were all obtained from the same sample, sequenced in a study of graft-versus-host responses after intestinal transplantation. These TCRs are of unknown antigen specificity. TCRdb's table, derived via immunoSEQ multiplex PCR, lists solely in-frame clones and lacks some. The table has roughly 100,000 clones, 80% to 95% seen once. The material was unstimulated CD8+ T cells sorted from spleen or lymph node cells, obtained before intestinal transplant. These receptors all come from a human donor who received an intestinal transplant.

The chain carries TRBV2 and TRBJ1-4; the match to TRBD1 covers 7 bases. The CDR3 extends over 19 amino acids. Germline V lookup: CDR1 SNHLY, CDR2 FYNNEI. V lost 5 bases and J lost 0; bases outside the gene matches: 15. CDR3 residues: CASSPTWTGLIATNEKLFF. The CDR3 region has the DNA TGTGCCAGCAGTCCTACTTGGACAGGCCTAATTGCAACTAATGAAAAACTGTTTTTT.

Comments on this clone: The identical CDR3 is also encoded by other nucleotide sequences in the sample. The gene calls are TRBV4-1 and TRBJ1-1; D perhaps matches TRBD1 (5 bases). The CDR3 is made up of 13 amino acids. Germline V gene sequence: CDR1 MGHRA, CDR2 YSYEKL. The V end lost 3 bases, the J end lost 2 bases, and 7 bases lay between the germline ends. CDR3 region: CASSQGGNTEAFF. CDR3 DNA: TGCGCCAGCAGCCAGGGGGGAAACACTGAAGCTTTCTTT.

The count of this clone is one. CDR3 sequence (DNA): TGTGCCAGCAGTTTGGCAGGTATTCGCAACACGGAGACCCAGTACTTC. This sequence encodes CASSLAGIRNTETQYF. The chain joins TRBV28 to TRBJ2-5; D unclear. The CDR3 runs 16 residues. CDR1 and CDR2 (germline): MDHEN, SYDVKM. Trimming took off 3 bases at V and 5 bases at J, with 19 bases between the two ends.

The V call is TRBV25-1, the J call TRBJ1-5; D may be TRBD1 (6 bases). The CDR3 has 16 amino acids. The V end lost 4 bases, the J end lost 5 bases, and 18 bases lay between the germline ends. The V gene's germline CDR1 is MGHDK and CDR2 SYGVNS. The CDR3 protein is CASSGVKLRGDQPQHF. CDR3 nucleotide sequence: TGTGCCAGCAGTGGGGTGAAGTTGAGGGGGGATCAGCCCCAGCATTTT.

The chain combines TRBV16 with TRBJ1-5; TRBD1 might be the D (5 bases). The CDR3 spans 19 residues. Germline CDR1 is KGHSY and CDR2 is FQNENV. V was trimmed by 0 bases and J by 7 bases, leaving 25 bases between them. The CDR3 DNA sequence: TGTGCCAGCAGCCAATCCGTAGCAAGTATGGGAGGGGAAGGCCAGCCCCAGCATTTT. Translated: CASSQSVASMGGEGQPQHF.

V is TRBV6-5 and J is TRBJ2-2; possibly TRBD2 for D (6 bases). The CDR3 is made up of 15 amino acids. The V and J ends lost 0 bases and 5 bases respectively, with 10 bases between them. The V gene's germline CDR1 is MNHEY and CDR2 SVGAGI. The CDR3 sequence: CASSYSRAGTGELFF. DNA for the CDR3: TGTGCCAGCAGTTACTCGAGAGCGGGTACCGGGGAGCTGTTTTTT.

V gene TRBV6-1 combines with J gene TRBJ2-3, with 8 bases fitting TRBD2. Unmatched junction bases numbered 7, after V lost 6 bases and J lost 5 bases. Germline CDR1 reads MNHNS; CDR2 reads SASEGT. The CDR3 has 14 residues. The DNA for the CDR3 is TGTGCCAGCAGGGCCCCGGGACTAGTAGATACGCAGTATTTT. It yields the protein CASRAPGLVDTQYF.

The J gene is TRBJ2-7, the V gene TRBV7-3; D not resolved. V lost 3 bases and J lost 0, with 6 bases in between. Per germline, CDR1 SGHTA and CDR2 FQGTGA. The CDR3 loop spans 13 amino acids. CDR3 residues: CASSFLCSYEQYF. The CDR3 nucleotides are TGTGCCAGCAGCTTTCTCTGCTCCTACGAGCAGTACTTC.

CDR3 sequence: CASSVATVPLRDSPLHF. The CDR3 nucleotides are TGTGCCAGCAGCGTAGCGACTGTACCCTTGAGAGATTCACCCCTCCACTTT. The V call is TRBV9, the J call TRBJ1-6, with D unclear. Deletions cut 0 bases from V and 8 bases from J, with 18 bases between. Germline CDR1 SGDLS, CDR2 YYNGEE. This CDR3 has 17 residues.

As concerns this clone: Different DNA sequences within this sample yield the same CDR3. V usage is TRBV15 and J usage is TRBJ2-3; 9 nucleotides line up with TRBD2. With V trimmed by 1 base and J by 6 bases, 8 bases remained unmatched. The CDR3 totals 16 residues. The germline V gene has CDR1 LNHNV and CDR2 YYDKDF (reference sequence). CDR3 residues: CATSRVAGAHTDTQYF. DNA of the CDR3: TGTGCCACCAGCAGAGTAGCGGGGGCGCACACGGATACGCAGTATTTT.

V is TRBV5-6 and J is TRBJ1-2; D possibly corresponds to TRBD1 (5 bases). The CDR3 consists of 16 residues. In germline, CDR1 is SGHDT, CDR2 YYEEEE. The V gene lost 9 bases and the J gene lost 8 bases, with 29 bases spanning the gap. The CDR3 region is CATSGTADYYLGGYTF. The CDR3 DNA is TGTGCCACCTCGGGGACCGCGGACTACTATTTGGGAGGCTACACCTTC.

The chain has TRBV14 and TRBJ2-3; a weak D match, TRBD2 (5 bases). This CDR3 region has 14 residues. V was cut by 1 base and J by 2 bases, with 7 bases left in between. Germline CDR1 reads SGHDN; CDR2 reads FVKESK. CDR3: CASSQAGNTDTQYF. CDR3 nucleotides: TGTGCCAGCAGCCAAGCGGGAAACACAGATACGCAGTATTTT. The full variable domain, in which reference TRBV14 and TRBJ2-3 provide the parts outside the CDR3, is EAGVTQFPSHSVIEKGQTVTLRCDPISGHDNLYWYRRVMGKEIKFLLHFVKESKQDESGMPNNRFLAERTGGTYSTLKVQPAELEDSGVYFCASSQAGNTDTQYFGPGTRLTVL.

This clone was seen a single time. The J gene is TRBJ2-5, the V gene TRBV7-8, with 8 nucleotides matching TRBD1. The CDR3 covers 15 residues. CDR1 and CDR2 (germline): SGHVS, FQNEAQ. V trimming: 1 base; J trimming: 4 bases; junction bases outside the gene matches: 5. The CDR3 DNA is TGTGCCAGCAGCTTAGGGCTCACAGGGGGAGAGACCCAGTACTTC. Amino acids: CASSLGLTGGETQYF.

This chain joins TRBV13 and TRBJ2-3, with 11 nucleotides matching TRBD2. This CDR3 is 16 amino acids long. Trimming took 0 bases from V and 1 from J; bases not matched to a gene: 0. The germline CDR1 and CDR2 sequences are PRHDT and FYEKMQ (reference sequence). Here the CDR3 DNA reads TGTGCCAGCAGCTTAGGGACTAGCGGGGGCACAGATACGCAGTATTTT. This gives the protein CASSLGTSGGTDTQYF.

This chain uses TRBV7-3 with TRBJ2-1; maybe TRBD2 (6 bases). This CDR3 has 16 residues. In germline, CDR1 is SGHTA, CDR2 FQGTGA. Trimming cost V 2 bases and J 4 bases, with 15 bases left between them. The CDR3 nucleotides are TGTGCCAGCAGCTTAGGTGCGGGCGGGGTATACAATGAGCAGTTCTTC. It translates to CASSLGAGGVYNEQFF.

The chain couples TRBV14 to TRBJ2-5, with a tentative D call TRBD1 (5 bases). V shed 3 bases and J shed 5 bases, with 16 bases lying between them. Germline loops: CDR1 SGHDN, CDR2 FVKESK. The CDR3 loop spans 15 amino acids. Here the CDR3 reads CASSHSLRDWETQYF. The CDR3 DNA is TGTGCCAGCAGCCATTCACTCAGGGATTGGGAGACCCAGTACTTC.

The rearrangement uses TRBV9 and TRBJ1-4; D remains unclear. Deletions cut 0 bases from V and 7 bases from J, with 7 bases between. Germline CDR1 is SGDLS and CDR2 is YYNGEE. The CDR3 extends over 13 amino acids. CDR3 DNA sequence: TGTGCCAGCAGCGTAGTGAAGACTGAAAAACTGTTTTTT. The encoded protein is CASSVVKTEKLFF.

The chain recombines TRBV27 with TRBJ2-5, with 8 nucleotides matching TRBD2. The germline gives CDR1 MNHEY, CDR2 SMNVEV (reference sequence). With 3 bases clipped from V and 5 bases from J, the junction kept 8 bases outside the gene matches. The CDR3 sequence is 15 residues long. CDR3 in amino acids: CASSFGRGDLETQYF. CDR3 coding DNA: TGTGCCAGCAGTTTCGGGCGGGGGGATTTGGAGACCCAGTACTTC.

This chain connects TRBV5-6 to TRBJ2-7; 7 bases match TRBD1. V dropped 4 bases and J dropped 4; count of bases not matched to a gene: 11. This CDR3 region has 15 residues. Germline loops: CDR1 SGHDT, CDR2 YYEEEE. The CDR3 region is CASSINTGVVYEQYF. The CDR3 DNA reads as TGTGCCAGCAGCATCAATACAGGGGTTGTTTACGAGCAGTACTTC.

CDR3 region: CASIRTGGGGYTF. The CDR3 DNA reads as TGTGCCAGCATCCGGACAGGGGGTGGTGGCTACACCTTC. The chain carries TRBV28 and TRBJ1-2; 10 positions agree with TRBD1. The V and J ends lost 7 bases and 7 bases, in that order; junction bases with no gene match: 6. This CDR3 is 13 amino acids long. Germline loops: CDR1 MDHEN, CDR2 SYDVKM.

The CDR3 nucleotides are TGCGCCAGCAGCGGGGGAACTGAGCAGTTCTTC. Translated, it gives CASSGGTEQFF. The chain recombines TRBV10-1 with TRBJ2-1; a possible D gene is TRBD2 (6 bases). The V end was cut by 6 bases, the J end by 9 bases, with 9 bases between. This CDR3 has 11 amino acids. The germline CDR1 and CDR2 sequences are WNHNN and SYGVQD (reference sequence).